This T cell receptor (beta chain) was obtained from a study of cytomegalovirus exposure and HLA in healthy donors. Overall study results and limits: In an earlier analysis, in 620 or so donors, most V segments appeared productive either ~87% or ~30% of the time.

Use of 60 Vbeta and 13 Jbeta primers characterized the PCR. Clones were read by immunoSEQ multiplex PCR, and TCRdb kept only the in-frame ones, dropping some. The sample shows 200,000 or so clones, roughly 84% of them seen only once. In germline, CDR1 is SQVTM, CDR2 ANQGSEA. Trimming took 4 bases from V and 3 from J; bases not matched to a gene: 4. The CDR3 consists of 13 residues. This clone was recorded only once. What it recognizes is unknown. The material sequenced was PBMCs. This rearrangement joins TRBV29-1 to TRBJ2-7, with TRBD1 identical over 9 bases. This receptor was obtained from a human donor in good health. CDR3 nucleotides: TGCAGCGTTGGGACAGGGGCGCGCTACGAGCAGTACTTC. It is translated as CSVGTGARYEQYF.